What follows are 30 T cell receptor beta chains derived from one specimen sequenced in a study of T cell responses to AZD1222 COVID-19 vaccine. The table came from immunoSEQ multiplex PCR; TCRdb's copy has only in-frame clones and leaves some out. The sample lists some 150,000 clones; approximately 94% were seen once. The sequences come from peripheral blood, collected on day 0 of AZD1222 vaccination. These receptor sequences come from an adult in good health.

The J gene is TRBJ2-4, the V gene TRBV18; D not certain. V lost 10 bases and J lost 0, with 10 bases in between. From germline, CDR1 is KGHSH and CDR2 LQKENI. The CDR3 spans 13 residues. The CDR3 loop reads CATQELAKNIQYF. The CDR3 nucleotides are TGTGCCACCCAGGAGCTAGCCAAAAACATTCAGTACTTC.

The CDR3 loop is CASSLTGAGYGYTF. CDR3 DNA: TGTGCCAGCAGCTTAACAGGGGCAGGCTATGGCTACACCTTC. The genes are TRBV7-9 and TRBJ1-2, with 7 bases aligning to TRBD1. After removal of 2 bases from V and 4 bases from J, the junction contained 4 bases not matched to a gene. The germline CDR1 and CDR2 sequences are SEHNR and FQNEAQ (reference sequence). CDR3 length equals 14 residues.

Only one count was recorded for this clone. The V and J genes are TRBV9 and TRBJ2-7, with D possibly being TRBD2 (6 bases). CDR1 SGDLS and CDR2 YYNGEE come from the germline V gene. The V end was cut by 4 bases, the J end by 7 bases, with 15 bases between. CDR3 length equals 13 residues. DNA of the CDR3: TGTGCCAGCAGCCTCGATCCTGGAGGGGAGCAGTACTTC. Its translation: CASSLDPGGEQYF.

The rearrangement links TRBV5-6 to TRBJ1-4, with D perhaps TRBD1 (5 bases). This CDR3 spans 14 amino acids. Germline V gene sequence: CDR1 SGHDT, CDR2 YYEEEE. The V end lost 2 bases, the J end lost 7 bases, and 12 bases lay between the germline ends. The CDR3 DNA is TGTGCCAGCAGCTTACAGGTTATTGGTGAAAAACTGTTTTTT. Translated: CASSLQVIGEKLFF.

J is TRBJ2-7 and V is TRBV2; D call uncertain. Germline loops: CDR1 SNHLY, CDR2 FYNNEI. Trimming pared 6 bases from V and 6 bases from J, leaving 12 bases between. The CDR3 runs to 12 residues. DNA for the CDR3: TGTGCCAGCAGGACGGAAGTCCGCGAGCAGTACTTC. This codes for CASRTEVREQYF.

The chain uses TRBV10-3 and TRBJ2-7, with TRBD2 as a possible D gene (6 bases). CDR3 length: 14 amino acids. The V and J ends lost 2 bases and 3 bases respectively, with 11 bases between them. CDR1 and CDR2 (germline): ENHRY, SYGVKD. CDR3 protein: CAISEASDYYEQYF. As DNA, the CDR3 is TGTGCCATCAGTGAGGCTAGCGACTACTACGAGCAGTACTTC.

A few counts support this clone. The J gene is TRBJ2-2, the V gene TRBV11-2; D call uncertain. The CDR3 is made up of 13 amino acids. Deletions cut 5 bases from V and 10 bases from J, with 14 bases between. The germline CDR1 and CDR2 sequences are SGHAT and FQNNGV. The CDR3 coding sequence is TGTGCCAGCAGCCCCCAACCCCACACGGAGCTGTTTTTT. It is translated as CASSPQPHTELFF.

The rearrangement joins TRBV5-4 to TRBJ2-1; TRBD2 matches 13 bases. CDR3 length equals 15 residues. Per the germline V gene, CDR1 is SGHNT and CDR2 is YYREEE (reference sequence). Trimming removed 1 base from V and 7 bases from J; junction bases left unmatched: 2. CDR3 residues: CASSLRLAGGNEQFF. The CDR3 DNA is TGTGCCAGCAGCTTGAGACTAGCGGGAGGTAATGAGCAGTTCTTC. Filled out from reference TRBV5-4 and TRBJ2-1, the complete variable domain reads ETGVTQSPTHLIKTRGQQVTLRCSSQSGHNTVSWYQQALGQGPQFIFQYYREEENGRGNFPPRFSGLQFPNYSSELNVNALELDDSALYLCASSLRLAGGNEQFFGPGTRLTVL.

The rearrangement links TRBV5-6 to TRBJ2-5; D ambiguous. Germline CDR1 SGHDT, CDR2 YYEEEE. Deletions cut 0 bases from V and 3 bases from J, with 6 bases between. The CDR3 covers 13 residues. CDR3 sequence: CASSLAGKETQYF. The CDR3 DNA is TGTGCCAGCAGCTTGGCTGGGAAAGAGACCCAGTACTTC.

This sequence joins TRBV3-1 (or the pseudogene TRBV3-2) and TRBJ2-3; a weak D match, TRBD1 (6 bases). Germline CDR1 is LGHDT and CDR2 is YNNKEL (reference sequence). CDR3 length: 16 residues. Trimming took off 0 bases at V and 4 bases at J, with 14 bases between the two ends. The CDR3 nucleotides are TGTGCCAGCAGCCAAGATATGGGCAGGGGCTCAGATACGCAGTATTTT. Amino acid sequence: CASSQDMGRGSDTQYF.

Here the CDR3 DNA reads TGCAGTGCGGACGGGGACACTGAAGCTTTCTTT. Translated: CSADGDTEAFF. V is TRBV20-1 and J is TRBJ1-1; D is ambiguous. V lost 6 bases to trimming and J lost 3 bases, with 8 bases between them. Looked up from germline, CDR1 is DFQATT and CDR2 is SNEGSKA (reference sequence). The CDR3 is 11 residues long.

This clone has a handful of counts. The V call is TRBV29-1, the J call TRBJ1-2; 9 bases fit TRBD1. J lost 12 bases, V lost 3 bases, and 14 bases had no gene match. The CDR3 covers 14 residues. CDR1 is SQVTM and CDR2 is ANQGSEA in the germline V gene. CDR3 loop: CSVEAGTGSRANTF. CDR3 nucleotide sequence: TGCAGCGTTGAGGCCGGGACAGGGTCCAGAGCGAACACCTTC.

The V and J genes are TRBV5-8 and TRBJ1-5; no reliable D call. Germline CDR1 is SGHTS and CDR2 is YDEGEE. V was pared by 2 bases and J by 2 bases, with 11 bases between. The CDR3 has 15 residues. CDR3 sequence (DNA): TGTGCCAGCAGCTTACGAACCGGCGGCAATCAGCCCCAGCATTTT. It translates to CASSLRTGGNQPQHF. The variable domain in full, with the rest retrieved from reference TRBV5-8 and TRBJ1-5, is EAGVTQSPTHLIKTRGQQATLRCSPISGHTSVYWYQQALGLGLQFLLWYDEGEERNRGNFPPRFSGRQFPNYSSELNVNALELEDSALYLCASSLRTGGNQPQHFGDGTRLSIL.

This CDR3 is CSAPDSYEQYF. Here the CDR3 DNA reads TGCAGTGCCCCAGACAGCTACGAGCAGTACTTC. J is TRBJ2-7 and V is TRBV20-1, with a tentative D call TRBD1 (5 bases). There are 11 residues in the CDR3. Germline lookup yields CDR1 DFQATT and CDR2 SNEGSKA (reference sequence). Trimming removed 6 bases from V and 3 bases from J, with 9 bases in between.

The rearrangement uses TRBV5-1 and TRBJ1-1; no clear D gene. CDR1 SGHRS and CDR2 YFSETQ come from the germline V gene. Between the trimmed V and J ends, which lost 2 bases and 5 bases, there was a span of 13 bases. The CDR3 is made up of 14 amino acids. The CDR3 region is CASSFDKGWTEAFF. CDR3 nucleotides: TGCGCCAGCAGCTTTGACAAGGGATGGACTGAAGCTTTCTTT. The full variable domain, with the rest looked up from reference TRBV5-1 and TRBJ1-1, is KAGVTQTPRYLIKTRGQQVTLSCSPISGHRSVSWYQQTPGQGLQFLFEYFSETQRNKGNFPGRFSGRQFSNSRSEMNVSTLELGDSALYLCASSFDKGWTEAFFGQGTRLTVV.

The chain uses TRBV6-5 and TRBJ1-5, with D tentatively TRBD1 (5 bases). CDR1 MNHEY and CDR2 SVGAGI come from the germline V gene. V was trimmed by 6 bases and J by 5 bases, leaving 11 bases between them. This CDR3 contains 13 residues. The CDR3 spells CASSRTRYQPQHF. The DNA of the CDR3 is TGTGCCAGCAGCCGGACACGGTATCAGCCCCAGCATTTT.

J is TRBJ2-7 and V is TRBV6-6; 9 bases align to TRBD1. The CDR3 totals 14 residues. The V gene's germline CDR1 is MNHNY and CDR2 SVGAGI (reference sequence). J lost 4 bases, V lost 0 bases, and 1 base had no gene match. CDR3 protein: CASSYSDRGYEQYF. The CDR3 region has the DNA TGTGCCAGCAGTTACTCGGACAGGGGATACGAGCAGTACTTC.

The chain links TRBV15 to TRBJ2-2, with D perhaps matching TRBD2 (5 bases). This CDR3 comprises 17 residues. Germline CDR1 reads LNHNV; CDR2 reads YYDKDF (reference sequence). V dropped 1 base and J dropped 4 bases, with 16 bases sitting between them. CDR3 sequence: CATSRAPRRASTGELFF. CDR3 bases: TGTGCCACCAGCAGAGCCCCGAGGCGGGCTAGCACCGGGGAGCTGTTTTTT.

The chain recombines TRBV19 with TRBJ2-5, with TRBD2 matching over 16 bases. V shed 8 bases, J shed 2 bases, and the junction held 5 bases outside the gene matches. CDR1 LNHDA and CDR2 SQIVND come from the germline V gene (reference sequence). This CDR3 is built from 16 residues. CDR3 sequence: CASSPGLAGGQETQYF. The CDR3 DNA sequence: TGTGCCAGTTCACCGGGACTAGCGGGAGGGCAAGAGACCCAGTACTTC.

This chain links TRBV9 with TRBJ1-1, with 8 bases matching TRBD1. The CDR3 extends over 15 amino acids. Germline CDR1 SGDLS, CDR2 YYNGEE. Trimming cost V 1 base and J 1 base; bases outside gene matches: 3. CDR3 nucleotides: TGTGCCAGCAGCGTACCAGGGGGCGCGAACACTGAAGCTTTCTTT. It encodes CASSVPGGANTEAFF.

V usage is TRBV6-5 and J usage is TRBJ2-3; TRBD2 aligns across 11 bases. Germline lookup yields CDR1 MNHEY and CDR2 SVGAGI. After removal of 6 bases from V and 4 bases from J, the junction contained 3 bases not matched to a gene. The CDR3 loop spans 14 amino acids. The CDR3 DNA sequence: TGTGCCAGCAGCCCGGGACTAGCGGCAGATACGCAGTATTTT. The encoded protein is CASSPGLAADTQYF.

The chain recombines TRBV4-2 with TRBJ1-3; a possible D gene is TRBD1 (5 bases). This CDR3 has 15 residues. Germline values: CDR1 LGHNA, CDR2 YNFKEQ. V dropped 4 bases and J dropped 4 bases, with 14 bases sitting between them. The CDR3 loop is CASSPWGVKGNTIYF. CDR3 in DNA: TGTGCCAGCAGCCCATGGGGGGTTAAAGGAAACACCATATATTTT.

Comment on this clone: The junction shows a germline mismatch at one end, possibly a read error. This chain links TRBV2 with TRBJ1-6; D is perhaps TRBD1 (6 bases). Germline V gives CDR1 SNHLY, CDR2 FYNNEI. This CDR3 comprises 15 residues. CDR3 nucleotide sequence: TGTGCCAGCAGAGAAGGGGGGTCCTATAATTCACCCCTCCACTTT. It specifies CASREGGSYNSPLHF.

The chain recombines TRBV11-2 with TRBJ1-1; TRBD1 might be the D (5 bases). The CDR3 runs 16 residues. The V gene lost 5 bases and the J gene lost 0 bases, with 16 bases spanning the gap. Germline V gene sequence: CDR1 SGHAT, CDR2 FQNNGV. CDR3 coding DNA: TGTGCCAGCAGCGTGAGCTGGGGCCAGGTGAACACTGAAGCTTTCTTT. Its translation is CASSVSWGQVNTEAFF.

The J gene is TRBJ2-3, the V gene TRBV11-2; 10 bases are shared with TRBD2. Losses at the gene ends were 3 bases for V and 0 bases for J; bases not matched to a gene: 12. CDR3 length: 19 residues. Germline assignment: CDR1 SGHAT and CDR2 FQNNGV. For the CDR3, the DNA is TGTGCCAGCAGCTTTGGGCTAGCGGGAGTTTTACTGAGCACAGATACGCAGTATTTT. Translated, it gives CASSFGLAGVLLSTDTQYF.

CDR3 coding DNA: TGTGCCAGCAATGGACAGGGGGCCGTCTATGGCTACACCTTC. Protein sequence: CASNGQGAVYGYTF. J is TRBJ1-2 and V is TRBV2; 11 positions agree with TRBD1. The CDR3 is 14 amino acids. The germline V gene encodes CDR1 SNHLY and CDR2 FYNNEI. V was pared by 7 bases and J by 4 bases, with 5 bases of the junction left unmatched.

The CDR3 DNA reads as TGTGCCAGCAGCTCACAGGGACTGGTGAACACTGAAGCTTTCTTT. It specifies CASSSQGLVNTEAFF. The chain has TRBV7-2 and TRBJ1-1; D possibly corresponds to TRBD1 (6 bases). The ends were cut back, 4 bases at V and 0 bases at J, with 12 bases in the middle. This CDR3 comprises 15 residues. Germline values: CDR1 SGHTA, CDR2 FQGNSA.

Here the CDR3 reads CASSPTGTRLDLNEKLFF. As DNA, the CDR3 is TGTGCCAGCAGTCCGACAGGGACCCGATTAGACCTTAATGAAAAACTGTTTTTT. This rearrangement joins TRBV2 to TRBJ1-4, with 7 bases aligning to TRBD1. J was trimmed by 4 bases and V by 5 bases; bases with no gene match: 16. CDR1 is SNHLY and CDR2 is FYNNEI in the germline V gene. CDR3 length: 18 residues.

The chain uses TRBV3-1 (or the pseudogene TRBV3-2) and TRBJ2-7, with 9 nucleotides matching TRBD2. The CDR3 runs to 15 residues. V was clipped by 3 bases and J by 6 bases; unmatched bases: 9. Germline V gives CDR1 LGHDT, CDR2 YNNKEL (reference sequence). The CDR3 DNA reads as TGTGCCAGCAGCCAGGGTCTAGCGGGGCTTGGCGAGCAGTACTTC. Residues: CASSQGLAGLGEQYF.

The CDR3 DNA reads as TGTGCCAGTAGTATCGGGGGTTCGGCTGGAAACACCATATATTTT. The encoded protein is CASSIGGSAGNTIYF. J is TRBJ1-3 and V is TRBV19; tentatively, D is TRBD1 (5 bases). The CDR3 length is 15 residues. Trimming removed 3 bases from V and 2 bases from J, with 11 bases in between. The germline V gene encodes CDR1 LNHDA and CDR2 SQIVND (reference sequence).